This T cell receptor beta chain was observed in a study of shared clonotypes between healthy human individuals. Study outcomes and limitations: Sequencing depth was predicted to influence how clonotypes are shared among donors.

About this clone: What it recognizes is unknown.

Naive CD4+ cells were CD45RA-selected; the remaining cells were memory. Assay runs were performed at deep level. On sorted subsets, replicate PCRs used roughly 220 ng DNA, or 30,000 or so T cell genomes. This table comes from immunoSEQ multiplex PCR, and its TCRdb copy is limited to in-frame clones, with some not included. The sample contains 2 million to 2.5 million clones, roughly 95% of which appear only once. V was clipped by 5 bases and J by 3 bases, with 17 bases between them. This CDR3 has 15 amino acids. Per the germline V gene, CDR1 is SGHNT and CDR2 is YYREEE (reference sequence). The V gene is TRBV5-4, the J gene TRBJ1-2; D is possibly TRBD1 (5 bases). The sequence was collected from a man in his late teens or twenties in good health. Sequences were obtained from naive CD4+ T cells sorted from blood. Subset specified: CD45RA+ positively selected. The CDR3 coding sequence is TGTGCCAGCAGACCAGCGGGGGGTCGGGACTATGGCTACACCTTC. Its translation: CASRPAGGRDYGYTF.